This T cell receptor beta chain derives from a study of OX40 agonist ivuxolimab in advanced cancers. In the study overall: Earlier anti-PD-1, anti-PD-L1 or anti-CTLA-4 therapy was permitted; about 44% had received some.

Broader study findings: The study observed clonal expansion of CD4+ and CD8+ blood T cells by week 6 at 0.1 to 3.0 mg/kg.

Worth noting for this clone: No antigen is known for it.

Libraries were prepared by immunoSEQ multiplex PCR; TCRdb keeps only in-frame clonotypes and omits some of them. The sample comprises some 130,000 clones, around 93% of which are singletons, and roughly 0.94% rests with the top ten. V dropped 4 bases and J dropped 7 bases, with 17 bases sitting between them. Looked up from germline, CDR1 is MNHEY and CDR2 is SVGAGI. CDR3 length: 14 amino acids. The sample here was CD4+ or CD8+ T cells sorted from blood, taken in a trial of the OX40 agonist ivuxolimab. The clonotype comes from an adult with an advanced solid tumor such as melanoma, head and neck, liver or kidney cancer. The gene calls are TRBV6-5 and TRBJ2-7; D perhaps matches TRBD1 (6 bases). CDR3 nucleotides: TGTGCCAGCAGTTTGGGGGCGCAAAAGGAAGAGCAGTACTTC. Protein product: CASSLGAQKEEQYF.